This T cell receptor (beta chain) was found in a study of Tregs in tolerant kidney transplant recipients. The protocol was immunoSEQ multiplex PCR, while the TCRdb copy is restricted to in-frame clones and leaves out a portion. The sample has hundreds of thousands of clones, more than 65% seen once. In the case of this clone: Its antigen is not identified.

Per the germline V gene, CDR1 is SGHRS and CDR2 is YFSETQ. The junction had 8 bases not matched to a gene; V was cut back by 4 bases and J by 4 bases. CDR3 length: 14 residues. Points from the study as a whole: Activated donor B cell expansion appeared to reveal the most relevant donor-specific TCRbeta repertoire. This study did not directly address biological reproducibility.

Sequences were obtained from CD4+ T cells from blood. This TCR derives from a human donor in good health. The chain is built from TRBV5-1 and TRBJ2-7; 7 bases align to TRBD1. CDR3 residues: CASSPTGTAYEQYF. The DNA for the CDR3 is TGCGCCAGCAGCCCGACCGGGACAGCTTACGAGCAGTACTTC.